This T cell receptor beta chain was retrieved from a study of cytomegalovirus exposure and HLA in healthy donors (dated 2017 in TCRdb). A note on the overall study: An earlier analysis of some 620 of the donors reported under 300 Gb of sequence data and some 110 million unique TCR beta sequences obtained from approximately 180 million T cells. An early release covering 500 to 750 HLA-typed donors comprised approximately 300 gigabases of sequencing data and around 85 million unique TCR sequences. Among the approximately 420 genotyped donors, about 83% belonged to the genetic ancestry cluster associated with self-reported Caucasian donors. The aim of the study was to test whether cataloging public T cell receptors could identify signatures of past pathogen exposure. The study used immunosequencing to profile the T cell repertoires of under 700 subjects and linked those repertoires to cytomegalovirus serostatus. In addition to the first cohort of hundreds of subjects, a separate validation cohort of around 110 different subjects was used. To predict cytomegalovirus infection status, the study brought together high-throughput TCR immunosequencing, statistical association of individual TCRs with disease status, and machine learning. To study patterns of TCR occurrence, a later analysis re-analyzed previously published TCR beta repertoires from 700 or so donors and added high-resolution HLA genotyping. In the later analysis, no new phenotypic data were used to find candidate immune exposures; instead, reliance was placed on TCR beta sequences and their occurrence across donors. In an earlier analysis of roughly 540 of the donors, high-throughput TCR beta sequencing was used to judge whether each TCR beta V gene segment behaved as functional or pseudogenic. Donor age, sex, ethnicity and CMV serostatus were compiled together with the repertoire data. A later genetic analysis took genome-wide SNP genotypes for about three fifths of the 666 donors and used that subset as a discovery cohort. Every discovery cohort repertoire had been produced on one sequencing platform. Class I and class II HLA loci were covered by the typing at four-digit resolution. The number of donors typed differed by locus, with roughly 620-630 for A, B, C, DRB1 and DQB1, roughly 520 for DQA1, about 610 for DPA1, and some 440 for DPB1. Four or five DR-DQ haplotypes were handled as single units for association and clustering, since linkage in the cohort was strong. Among 398 genotyped donors of the cohort, an average of roughly 230,000 unique TCR beta nucleotide sequences was sequenced per donor, of which approximately 19% were non-productive.

The cohort consisted of 600 or so healthy bone marrow donors. At the time of sampling, all cohort members were nominally healthy, though unrecorded immune exposures were likely present. The donor was CMV seropositive and was included in the group of some 290 seropositive cohort members. Each donor provided a peripheral blood sample, and peripheral blood mononuclear cells were used for TCR beta sequencing. The Qiagen DNeasy Blood Extraction Kit was used to extract genomic DNA from the blood cell samples. Details on this clone: What this receptor recognizes is not known. Per-base quality was not reported, and no clone a single base away is much larger than it.

The library was obtained by the immunoSEQ multiplex PCR assay. For the multiplex PCR, a mixture combining 60 forward primers for TCR Vbeta segments and 13 reverse primers for TCR Jbeta segments was used. The CDR3 region of rearranged TCR beta genes was amplified from genomic DNA with a multiplex PCR assay. Amplified TCR beta libraries were sequenced as 87-base-pair reads on the Illumina HiSeq System. The authors processed their data as follows. In a later analysis, tens of millions of unique TCR beta chains were counted across the roughly 610 repertoires, and roughly 10 million of these chains were shared by at least two donors. Raw reads were error-corrected and collapsed into unique sequences with a nearest-neighbor algorithm that merged closely related sequences to remove PCR and sequencing errors. CDR3 sequences were aligned to IMGT reference sequences to assign V, D and J gene segments. For a sequence to be retained, at least a six-nucleotide match to both a V gene segment and a J gene segment was required. A rearrangement counted as productive if the CDR3 had no stop codons and remained in frame with V and J, and every other rearrangement counted as non-productive. CDR3 was defined according to IMGT convention as the region running from the second conserved V-encoded cysteine to the conserved J-encoded phenylalanine. Sequences without an unambiguous match to a single V gene segment were excluded from the earlier analysis of about 640 of the donors. In an earlier analysis of several hundred of the donors, V segments were called functional above 56.7% productive rearrangements and were called segregating when the between-donor standard deviation exceeded 5%. A statistical classification framework was built to diagnose cytomegalovirus status from the catalog of TCR beta chain sequences. In a later analysis, V and J genes were assigned by comparing TCR nucleotide sequences against IMGT/GENE-DB human TR gene sequences. Using the TCRdist pipeline, a later analysis assigned CDR3 sequences along with most-parsimonious VDJ recombination scenarios. In a later analysis, every TCR beta chain was defined by the combination of its CDR3 amino acid sequence and its V-gene family, and reads without a unique V-gene family were dropped. To address suspected cross-contamination and a sequencing artifact, a later analysis removed around 600 highly shared, low-generation-probability nucleotide sequences. In a later analysis, a clonal expansion index was calculated for each public chain from normalized within-repertoire ranks of inferred template counts. In a later analysis, generation probabilities were computed with a VDJ recombination model fitted to out-of-frame rearrangements, and the resulting probabilities were checked against IGoR. In a later analysis, TCR-TCR, TCR-HLA and TCR-CMV co-occurrence was scored with hypergeometric tests, and a repertoire-size bias correction was applied to TCR pairs. In a later analysis, false discovery rates were estimated by permuting HLA or CMV assignments 20 times. In a later analysis, co-occurring TCRs were grouped with DBSCAN, and TCRdist sequence similarity was added when clustering was performed within HLA-allele-positive subsets. Co-occurrence clustering excluded repertoires with fewer than 30,000 or more than 120,000 public chains, plus five with anomalous nucleotide sharing. This is the immuneACCESS table as TCRdb keeps it, with only in-frame sequences that have V and J called. A part of the clones is gone; compared with another copy, unresolved V genes explain less than half, and the rest is unexplained. V and J calls plus clone size are reproduced from that table; the DNA served to infer D and trimming. Counted in this sample were about 79,000 clones; over 70% of them appeared once. The ten largest clones represent more than 8.5% of the sample.

From the cysteine up to the phenylalanine, the CDR3 has a length of 13 residues. Solely the CDR3 DNA is kept, with 39 bases framed from the first base. V loses 0 bases, J loses 4 bases, and the germline ends lie 4 bases apart. CDR1 is given as SNHLY and CDR2 as FYNNEI, both from the germline V gene. Overall study results and their limits: For the cohort, immune exposure information was limited to CMV serostatus. In vitro tests confirmed that a few of the cytomegalovirus-associated TCR beta chains recognize cytomegalovirus antigens. Only TCR beta chains were sequenced in this cohort, and the absence of alpha or paired-chain data limited detectable features. A later analysis found that most CMV-associated TCR beta chains appeared HLA-restricted, with HLA associations seemingly driven largely by CMV exposure. A further reported finding was that TCR beta sequences accurately predicted the HLA-A and HLA-B alleles for most subjects in the first cohort. While some public TCRs were present in many individuals, most TCR sequences turned up only very rarely across donors. Sequencing depth was assumed to be roughly uniform across donors in the presence/absence analyses, though that assumption may not hold. Linkage disequilibrium might explain the correlated functional status among segregating V segments, but an unknown experimental factor could not be excluded. Because HLA typing was unavailable for some donors at each locus, only the typed subset was used in association tests. In a later analysis, TCR association rates were found to vary across HLA loci, with the most associated TCRs seen for DRB1 alleles and the fewest for HLA-C alleles. In the study, about 150 TCR beta chains were listed as associated with cytomegalovirus. A later genetic analysis reported fewer N-insertions in productive TCRs among donors in an Asian-associated ancestry cluster than the approximately 670-donor mean. Some IMGT-functional V segments, including TRBV6-2 and TRBV6-3, could not be distinguished by the 87-base-pair reads and were therefore excluded. In a later analysis, HLA-associated TCR beta chains showed more clonal expansion and lower generation probabilities than non-associated chains that were equally common. A later genetic analysis associated a missense DCLRE1C variant with V-gene and J-gene trimming of TCR beta chains, and an independent cohort replicated the association. Strong co-occurrence of HLA alleles, especially DR and DQ, made assigning TCR associations to individual alleles difficult. In a later analysis, about 17,000 TCR beta sequences were associated with specific HLA alleles at a false discovery rate of 0.05. The authors suggested that the approach could potentially be generalized to other disease states and immunological phenotypes. Cytomegalovirus status was reported to be diagnosed by the classifier with high specificity and sensitivity in both the original and validation cohorts. The sequencing pipeline was judged likely to have produced a cluster of highly shared sequence variants as a technical artifact. Around 16 rarely observed V segments, including chromosome 9 orphons, were excluded from the earlier analysis of almost 600 of the donors because counts were too low. In a later analysis, several top co-occurrence clusters were reported to appear linked to parvovirus B19, influenza, CMV and Epstein-Barr virus. Broadly in line with IMGT annotations, most TCR beta V segments showed up in productive rearrangements about 87% or about 30% of the time in an earlier analysis of several hundred of the donors.

The clonotype originates from a man aged 35 to 55 in good health and CMV-seropositive. The chain was built from TRBV2 and TRBJ1-5; no D gene can be assigned with confidence. Material: PBMCs. The sequenced DNA: TGTGCCAGCAGTGAAGCACTTAATCAGCCCCAGCATTTT. It is translated as CASSEALNQPQHF.